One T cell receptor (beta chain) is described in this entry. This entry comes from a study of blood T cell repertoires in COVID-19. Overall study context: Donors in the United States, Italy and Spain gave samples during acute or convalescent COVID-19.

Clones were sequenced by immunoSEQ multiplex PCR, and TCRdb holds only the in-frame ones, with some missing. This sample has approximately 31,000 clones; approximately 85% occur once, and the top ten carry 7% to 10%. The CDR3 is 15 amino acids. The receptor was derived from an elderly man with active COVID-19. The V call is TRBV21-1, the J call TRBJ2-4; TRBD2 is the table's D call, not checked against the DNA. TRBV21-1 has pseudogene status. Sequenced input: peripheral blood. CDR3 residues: CASMWSTLAKNIQYF. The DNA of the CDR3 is TGTGCCAGCATGTGGAGTACCCTAGCCAAAAACATTCAGTACTTC.